One and the same sample provided the 27 T cell receptor beta chains below, sequenced in a study of CD8+CD57+ T cells in acquired aplastic anemia. Patients included in sequencing had previously demonstrated CD8+CD57+ cell expansion by flow cytometry. For CDR3 and TCR beta VDJ profiling, genomic DNA was the template used. TCRdb re-called the reads with MiXCR, one entry per CDR3 protein. The repertoire holds roughly 160,000 distinct CDR3 sequences, with around 48% as singletons. Sequencing was performed on sorted CD4+, CD8+, or CD8+CD57+ T cells (not recorded which) from PBMCs. The receptors here all came from a human donor with aplastic anemia.

This clonotype occurred many times. The chain has TRBV6-1 and TRBJ1-5; D not certain. Germline loops: CDR1 MNHNS, CDR2 SASEGT. Trimming left V 7 bases short and J 6 bases short, with 19 bases between. The CDR3 extends over 15 amino acids. CDR3 nucleotide sequence: TGTGCCAGCACCCTACCGCCTCACCGCGTTCAGCCCCAGCATTTT. This encodes CASTLPPHRVQPQHF.

This chain uses TRBV30 with TRBJ1-2; D ambiguous. Germline V gene lookup returns CDR1 GTSNPN and CDR2 SVGIG (reference sequence). The V end lost 4 bases, the J end lost 7 bases, and 13 bases lay between the germline ends. The CDR3 has 12 residues. The CDR3 sequence: CAWNSQAPGYTF. CDR3 DNA: TGTGCCTGGAACAGTCAGGCACCTGGCTACACCTTC.

Remarks on this clonotype: Sequence at one end of the junction differs from germline and may be a read error. V is TRBV11-2 and J is TRBJ1-1; the D is unclear. Germline V CDR1 and CDR2: SGHAT, FQNNGV. This CDR3 has 16 residues. CDR3 loop: CASSVLAGGNNNEAFF. The CDR3 region has the DNA TGTGCCAGCAGCGTTTTAGCGGGAGGGAATAACAATGAAGCTTTCTTT.

This rearrangement joins TRBV25-1 to TRBJ2-2, with 8 bases aligning to TRBD1. The CDR3 covers 19 residues. Germline V gives CDR1 MGHDK, CDR2 SYGVNS. V trimming: 5 bases; J trimming: 3 bases; junction bases outside the gene matches: 17. The CDR3 bases are TGTGCCAGCAGTCCGAGTCCACTAGGGACAGGCCGATACACCGGGGAGCTGTTTTTT. Translation: CASSPSPLGTGRYTGELFF.

This clonotype was observed many times. This sequence joins TRBV9 and TRBJ1-1; the D gene is possibly TRBD1 (6 bases). The CDR3 sequence is 14 residues long. Germline CDR1 reads SGDLS; CDR2 reads YYNGEE. With 0 bases removed from V and 3 bases from J, the gap between germline ends came to 9 bases. CDR3 coding DNA: TGTGCCAGCAGCGTAGAGGGGGACCACACTGAAGCTTTCTTT. This sequence encodes CASSVEGDHTEAFF.

This clonotype was picked up many times. V is TRBV9 and J is TRBJ2-7, with 13 bases lining up with TRBD2. Germline V gene data show CDR1 as SGDLS and CDR2 as YYNGEE. The CDR3 extends over 16 amino acids. V lost 0 bases, J lost 2 bases, and 2 bases stayed unmatched. CDR3 residues: CASSVAGLAGTYEQYF. In nucleotides, the CDR3 is TGTGCCAGCAGCGTAGCGGGACTAGCGGGAACCTACGAGCAGTACTTC.

The gene calls are TRBV30 and TRBJ1-2, with D unresolved. The ends were cut back, 5 bases at V and 0 bases at J, with 10 bases in the middle. The CDR3 is made up of 13 amino acids. CDR1 and CDR2 from the germline V gene are GTSNPN and SVGIG (reference sequence). CDR3 nucleotides: TGTGCCTGGGCTACACCTGCTAACTATGGCTACACCTTC. Protein: CAWATPANYGYTF.

This clonotype was seen ten or more times. The chain recombines TRBV20-1 with TRBJ1-1; D gene ambiguous. The CDR3 is 11 amino acids. Trimming removed 5 bases at V and 3 bases at J, with 7 bases between. Per the germline V gene, CDR1 is DFQATT and CDR2 is SNEGSKA (reference sequence). The CDR3 region is CSAGRDTEAFF. CDR3 sequence (DNA): TGCAGTGCTGGAAGGGACACTGAAGCTTTCTTT.

This clonotype was recorded at least ten times. This sequence joins TRBV19 and TRBJ1-1; D possibly corresponds to TRBD1 (5 bases). This CDR3 is built from 15 residues. The ends were cut back, 9 bases at V and 0 bases at J, with 17 bases in the middle. Germline V gene sequence: CDR1 LNHDA, CDR2 SQIVND (reference sequence). CDR3 nucleotides: TGTGCCAGCGTTTCCGGGGGGAGATTGAACACTGAAGCTTTCTTT. Translating it yields CASVSGGRLNTEAFF.

The V call is TRBV11-1, the J call TRBJ2-3; 7 positions match TRBD1. The J segment lost 6 bases and the V segment lost 4 bases, leaving 13 bases of the junction unmatched. Germline-derived CDR1 and CDR2 are SGHAT and FQDESV (reference sequence). The CDR3 consists of 16 residues. CDR3 sequence (DNA): TGTGCCAGCAGCTCTCTATGGACAGGCGCAAGCGATACGCAGTATTTT. This codes for CASSSLWTGASDTQYF.

This clonotype was detected ten times or more. The CDR3 DNA follows: TGTGCCAGCAGTTTAAAAGGTGAGCAGTTCTTC. This gives the protein CASSLKGEQFF. The chain couples TRBV12-3 or TRBV12-4 to TRBJ2-1; D not certain. The CDR3 is made up of 11 amino acids. Trimming removed 2 bases from V and 9 bases from J, with 5 bases in between.

J is TRBJ2-5 and V is TRBV19, with unresolved D. This CDR3 spans 15 amino acids. The ends were cut back, 5 bases at V and 5 bases at J, with 18 bases in the middle. Germline V gene lookup returns CDR1 LNHDA and CDR2 SQIVND (reference sequence). This CDR3 is CASSPTPVLGETQYF. CDR3 bases: TGTGCCAGTAGTCCAACCCCGGTCCTCGGGGAGACCCAGTACTTC.

The V call is TRBV7-9, the J call TRBJ1-2; maybe TRBD1 (5 bases). The CDR3 runs 15 residues. Deletions cut 1 base from V and 6 bases from J, with 15 bases between. Germline V lookup: CDR1 SEHNR, CDR2 FQNEAQ (reference sequence). DNA of the CDR3: TGTGCCAGCAGCTTAGTTGGGGGTCCAGGGCATGGCTACACCTTC. It translates to CASSLVGGPGHGYTF.

CDR3 coding DNA: TGCAGTGCTAGAGATTCAGGCTTGGTCGGGGAGCTGTTTTTT. It codes for CSARDSGLVGELFF. J is TRBJ2-2 and V is TRBV20-1; D remains ambiguous. There are 14 residues in the CDR3. Germline V gene data show CDR1 as DFQATT and CDR2 as SNEGSKA (reference sequence). Trimming cost V 0 bases and J 7 bases, with 12 bases left between them.

This clonotype appeared many times. The V gene is TRBV9, the J gene TRBJ2-1, with a tentative D call TRBD2 (6 bases). The CDR3 runs to 14 residues. Germline lookup yields CDR1 SGDLS and CDR2 YYNGEE. The germline V and J ends were trimmed by 0 bases and 9 bases, with 13 bases remaining between them. In DNA form, the CDR3 reads TGTGCCAGCAGCGTAGATCAGTGGGGAGGTGAGCAGTTCTTC. Translated, it gives CASSVDQWGGEQFF.

This rearrangement joins TRBV24-1 to TRBJ2-7; tentative D call: TRBD2 (6 bases). V was shortened by 5 bases and J by 1 base, with 17 bases between the two germline ends. The CDR3 runs 16 residues. The V gene's germline CDR1 is KGHDR and CDR2 SFDVKD. In DNA, the CDR3 is TGTGCCACCAGTGGGGGGACTTCCTACGGATCCTACGAGCAGTACTTC. It codes for CATSGGTSYGSYEQYF.

This chain joins TRBV7-8 and TRBJ2-3; D is possibly TRBD1 or TRBD2 (5 bases each). This CDR3 is 15 amino acids long. Trimming pared 1 base from V and 4 bases from J, leaving 12 bases between. The germline gives CDR1 SGHVS, CDR2 FQNEAQ. The CDR3 loop reads CASSLVEGDPDTQYF. The CDR3 DNA reads TGTGCCAGCAGCTTAGTGGAAGGGGACCCAGATACGCAGTATTTT.

The chain couples TRBV5-6 to TRBJ2-1, with unresolved D. The CDR3 runs 11 residues. V was clipped by 1 base and J by 6 bases, with 2 bases between them. Germline V CDR1 and CDR2: SGHDT, YYEEEE. The CDR3 DNA sequence: TGTGCCAGCAGCTTGTCCAATGAGCAGTTCTTC. Translating it yields CASSLSNEQFF.

In its sample, this clonotype was seen many times. The CDR3 loop is CSVRGPYEQYF. The DNA of the CDR3 is TGCAGCGTTAGGGGGCCTTACGAGCAGTACTTC. This chain uses TRBV29-1 with TRBJ2-7, with 7 bases lining up with TRBD1. The CDR3 contains 11 residues. Per germline, CDR1 SQVTM and CDR2 ANQGSEA. Trimming at V came to 5 bases and at J to 4 bases, leaving 2 bases not matched to a gene.

CDR3 DNA: TGTGCCAGCAGCCTAACAGGGAATTCCAACTATGGCTACACCTTC. It specifies CASSLTGNSNYGYTF. The rearrangement links TRBV7-8 to TRBJ1-2, with D possibly matching TRBD1 (6 bases). The V gene's germline CDR1 is SGHVS and CDR2 FQNEAQ. The CDR3 totals 15 residues. The ends were cut back, 5 bases at V and 2 bases at J, with 15 bases in the middle.

Ten or more counts support this clonotype. This chain uses TRBV5-4 with TRBJ1-6, with D possibly matching TRBD1 (5 bases). This CDR3 region has 13 residues. CDR1 SGHNT and CDR2 YYREEE come from the germline V gene (reference sequence). V lost 4 bases and J 9 bases, leaving 11 bases between the germline ends. The CDR3 nucleotides are TGTGCCAGCAGCATCCCAGACAGTTCACCCCTCCACTTT. Translating gives CASSIPDSSPLHF.

A word on this clonotype: A much larger clone lies a single base off, so this may be a read error. The chain employs TRBV6-1 and TRBJ2-5; no reliable D call. This CDR3 contains 12 residues. Trimming removed 6 bases from V and 9 bases from J, with 14 bases in between. In germline, CDR1 is MNHNS, CDR2 SASEGT. The CDR3 here is CASSASSEAQYF. Here the CDR3 DNA reads TGTGCCAGCAGCGCCTCCAGTGAGGCCCAGTACTTC.

This clonotype was picked up a small number of times. V gene TRBV24-1 combines with J gene TRBJ2-3; D remains ambiguous. V lost 4 bases and J 4 bases, leaving 2 bases between the germline ends. The length of the CDR3 is 11 residues. Germline V lookup: CDR1 KGHDR, CDR2 SFDVKD. The CDR3 region is CATSEADTQYF. CDR3 nucleotides: TGTGCCACCAGTGAGGCAGATACGCAGTATTTT.

This clonotype appeared a few times. A much larger clone differs by one base, so this may be a read error. J is TRBJ2-7 and V is TRBV6-1; 9 bases align to TRBD1. The CDR3 totals 14 residues. Germline CDR1 reads MNHNS; CDR2 reads SASEGT. CDR3 coding DNA: TGTGCCTGCAGTGAAGGGACAGGGTTATACGAGCAGTACTTC. It translates to CACSEGTGLYEQYF.

Points on this clonotype: A read error is likely, as this CDR3 ends without the conserved phenylalanine or tryptophan. The V call is TRBV5-1, the J call TRBJ2-2, with TRBD1 matching 10 bases. The germline CDR1 and CDR2 sequences are SGHRS and YFSETQ. The CDR3 is made up of 15 amino acids. Trimming took 4 bases from V and 3 from J; bases not matched to a gene: 3. The CDR3 sequence: CASSRDRGDTGELFL. CDR3 DNA sequence: TGCGCCAGCAGCCGGGACAGGGGTGACACCGGGGAGCTGTTTCTT.

In its sample, this clonotype was seen a few times. A read error may account for a junction end that differs from germline. The CDR3 spells CASSPRDRLVF. The CDR3 nucleotides read TGTGCCAGCAGTCCCCGGGACAGGTTGGTCTTC. The rearrangement uses TRBV25-1 and TRBJ2-1, with 8 bases lining up with TRBD1. Germline lookup yields CDR1 MGHDK and CDR2 SYGVNS. CDR3 size: 11 residues.

This clonotype was recorded at least ten times. The chain combines TRBV12-3 or TRBV12-4 with TRBJ1-5, with D possibly matching TRBD1 (5 bases). This CDR3 has 13 residues. The ends were cut back, 5 bases at V and 8 bases at J, with 13 bases in the middle. This CDR3 reads CASSPGPLEPQHF. The CDR3 bases are TGTGCCAGCAGTCCGGGGCCACTAGAGCCCCAGCATTTT.